One and the same sample provided the 27 T cell receptor beta chains below, sequenced in a study of shared clonotypes between healthy human individuals. Clones were sequenced by immunoSEQ multiplex PCR, and TCRdb holds only the in-frame ones, with some missing. The repertoire holds nearly 600,000 clones, with nearly 97% as singletons. Terminally differentiated effector memory CD45RA+ cells were excluded from the naive CD8 cells, which were CD45RO-negative and positively selected for CCR7. Sequencing input: naive CD8+ T cells sorted from blood. The receptors stem from a woman in her twenties or thirties in good health.

This chain uses TRBV27 with TRBJ2-7, with D tentatively TRBD1 (6 bases). Germline V gives CDR1 MNHEY, CDR2 SMNVEV (reference sequence). Trimming shortened V by 5 bases and J by 4 bases, and 18 bases separated the two germline ends. The CDR3 runs 15 residues. CDR3 loop: CASSPGGGGGYEQYF. The CDR3 region has the DNA TGTGCCAGCAGTCCGGGCGGTGGGGGCGGGTACGAGCAGTACTTC.

V usage is TRBV9 and J usage is TRBJ1-5, with a tentative D call TRBD1 (5 bases). The CDR3 loop spans 16 amino acids. Trimming removed 3 bases at V and 2 bases at J, with 15 bases between. Germline V gene data show CDR1 as SGDLS and CDR2 as YYNGEE. The CDR3 sequence: CASSASREFGNQPQHF. The CDR3 DNA reads TGTGCCAGCAGCGCGAGCAGGGAATTCGGCAATCAGCCCCAGCATTTT.

The chain combines TRBV28 with TRBJ2-1, with 7 positions matching TRBD2. Per the germline V gene, CDR1 is MDHEN and CDR2 is SYDVKM. Trimming took 4 bases from V and 5 from J; bases not matched to a gene: 5. This CDR3 comprises 14 residues. In nucleotides, the CDR3 is TGTGCCAGCAGTTCTTTAGGGACTAACAATGAGCAGTTCTTC. It is translated as CASSSLGTNNEQFF.

The rearrangement uses TRBV29-1 and TRBJ1-3, with 7 bases matching TRBD1. Germline V lookup: CDR1 SQVTM, CDR2 ANQGSEA. This CDR3 has 13 residues. Losses at the gene ends were 4 bases for V and 4 bases for J; bases not matched to a gene: 4. The CDR3 reads CSVATGDGNTIYF. In DNA form, the CDR3 reads TGCAGCGTTGCAACAGGGGACGGAAACACCATATATTTT.

This sequence joins TRBV5-5 and TRBJ1-1; TRBD1 matches 8 bases. This CDR3 contains 16 residues. Germline assignment: CDR1 SGHKS and CDR2 YYEKEE (reference sequence). J lost 4 bases, V lost 1 base, and 9 bases had no gene match. CDR3 sequence reads: CASSLSDREVGTEAFF. CDR3 in DNA: TGTGCCAGCAGCTTGTCGGACAGGGAGGTTGGCACTGAAGCTTTCTTT.

The J gene is TRBJ1-5, the V gene TRBV28, with a weak D call TRBD1 (5 bases). The germline CDR1 and CDR2 sequences are MDHEN and SYDVKM. Trimming cost V 4 bases and J 5 bases, with 12 bases left between them. CDR3 length equals 14 residues. The chain's CDR3 is CASSWLIGDQPQHF. As DNA, the CDR3 is TGTGCCAGCAGTTGGTTAATAGGGGATCAGCCCCAGCATTTT.

CDR3 bases: TGTGCCAGCAGTCCCCTTCATAGCAATCAGCCCCAGCATTTT. Translation: CASSPLHSNQPQHF. The V gene is TRBV27, the J gene TRBJ1-5; D unresolved. Deletions cut 5 bases from V and 0 bases from J, with 8 bases between. The length of the CDR3 is 14 residues. Germline CDR1 is MNHEY and CDR2 is SMNVEV (reference sequence).

This chain links TRBV28 with TRBJ2-1; 7 bases are shared with TRBD2. Germline lookup yields CDR1 MDHEN and CDR2 SYDVKM. Germline trimming cut 3 bases from V and 6 bases from J; bases unmatched to any gene: 5. The CDR3 has 14 amino acids. The CDR3 coding sequence is TGTGCCAGCAGTTTGGGGGAGGGCCTCAATGAGCAGTTCTTC. Its translation is CASSLGEGLNEQFF. The full variable domain, in which reference TRBV28 and TRBJ2-1 provide the parts outside the CDR3, is DVKVTQSSRYLVKRTGEKVFLECVQDMDHENMFWYRQDPGLGLRLIYFSYDVKMKEKGDIPEGYSVSREKKERFSLILESASTNQTSMYLCASSLGEGLNEQFFGPGTRLTVL.

This chain joins TRBV28 and TRBJ1-2; D call uncertain. V lost 7 bases, J lost 2 bases, and 8 bases lay in between. The CDR3 extends over 12 amino acids. Germline-derived CDR1 and CDR2 are MDHEN and SYDVKM. The CDR3 here is CASTLGNYGYTF. The CDR3 DNA reads TGTGCCAGCACCCTAGGGAACTATGGCTACACCTTC.

The chain links TRBV4-2 to TRBJ2-4; the D gene could be TRBD1 or TRBD2 (6 bases each). CDR1 and CDR2 from the germline V gene are LGHNA and YNFKEQ. The length of the CDR3 is 17 residues. Trimming removed 0 bases at V and 9 bases at J, with 21 bases between. CDR3 loop: CASSQELGREGGSIQYF. The CDR3 bases are TGTGCCAGCAGCCAAGAACTGGGGCGGGAAGGGGGAAGCATTCAGTACTTC.

This chain links TRBV6-1 with TRBJ1-2; D call uncertain. Trimming shortened V by 3 bases and J by 8 bases, and 10 bases separated the two germline ends. CDR3 length equals 12 residues. Germline-derived CDR1 and CDR2 are MNHNS and SASEGT. CDR3 sequence: CASSDSLAGYTF. CDR3 DNA: TGTGCCAGCAGTGACTCTCTTGCGGGCTACACCTTC.

The chain uses TRBV28 and TRBJ2-7; TRBD2 agrees at 7 bases. Trimming cost V 4 bases and J 3 bases; bases outside gene matches: 9. Germline lookup yields CDR1 MDHEN and CDR2 SYDVKM. CDR3 length equals 15 residues. The chain's CDR3 is CASSSTRLAVYEQYF. The CDR3 DNA follows: TGTGCCAGCAGTTCCACCCGACTAGCAGTCTACGAGCAGTACTTC.

This clone appeared once. The identical CDR3 is also encoded by other nucleotide sequences in the sample. The chain links TRBV27 to TRBJ2-1; the D is unclear. Trimming shortened V by 5 bases and J by 0 bases, and 11 bases separated the two germline ends. CDR1 and CDR2 from the germline V gene are MNHEY and SMNVEV (reference sequence). This CDR3 is built from 15 residues. CDR3 coding DNA: TGTGCCAGCAGTCCCACCGGCAGCTCCTACAATGAGCAGTTCTTC. Translating gives CASSPTGSSYNEQFF.

The chain combines TRBV27 with TRBJ2-7; perhaps TRBD2 as D (6 bases). Trimming shortened V by 4 bases and J by 6 bases, and 16 bases separated the two germline ends. CDR1 and CDR2 from the germline V gene are MNHEY and SMNVEV (reference sequence). CDR3 length: 14 residues. The CDR3 here is CASSSSSERIEQYF. In DNA form, the CDR3 reads TGTGCCAGCAGTTCCTCTAGCGAGCGGATCGAGCAGTACTTC.

This chain links TRBV4-1 with TRBJ2-1, with TRBD2 matching over 11 bases. Germline CDR1 and CDR2: MGHRA and YSYEKL. The CDR3 sequence is 20 residues long. The J segment lost 5 bases and the V segment lost 4 bases, leaving 19 bases of the junction unmatched. The CDR3 DNA reads TGCGCCAGCAGCCGCAGTGTTGTACTAGCGGGAGTCTTCTTGGACAATGAGCAGTTCTTC. Amino acid sequence: CASSRSVVLAGVFLDNEQFF.

J is TRBJ2-1 and V is TRBV10-2; no definite D call. The CDR3 sequence is 13 residues long. Germline V CDR1 and CDR2: WSHSY, SAAADI. V was shortened by 5 bases and J by 0 bases, with 5 bases between the two germline ends. CDR3 sequence reads: CASSPSSYNEQFF. In DNA form, the CDR3 reads TGCGCCAGCAGTCCCAGCTCCTACAATGAGCAGTTCTTC.

This clone was seen only once. This chain uses TRBV27 with TRBJ1-2; the match to TRBD1 covers 8 bases. The CDR3 is made up of 13 amino acids. Germline V lookup: CDR1 MNHEY, CDR2 SMNVEV (reference sequence). The trim removed 8 bases at V and 7 bases at J, leaving 9 bases unmatched. The CDR3 sequence is CASGVDREGGYTF. CDR3 nucleotides: TGTGCCAGCGGGGTGGACAGGGAGGGTGGCTACACCTTC.

The chain carries TRBV28 and TRBJ2-3; D possibly uses TRBD1 or TRBD2 (6 bases each). Germline CDR1 and CDR2: MDHEN and SYDVKM. V was trimmed by 5 bases and J by 3 bases, leaving 18 bases between them. The CDR3 consists of 16 residues. The CDR3: CASSARRPGATDTQYF. The CDR3 coding sequence is TGTGCCAGCAGTGCCCGAAGACCGGGGGCGACAGATACGCAGTATTTT.

The V and J genes are TRBV9 and TRBJ2-2; 10 positions agree with TRBD1. Trimming at V came to 2 bases and at J to 7 bases, leaving 14 bases not matched to a gene. There are 18 residues in the CDR3. From germline, CDR1 is SGDLS and CDR2 YYNGEE. DNA for the CDR3: TGTGCCAGCAGCGTTGGGACGGCCGGGACAGGGGTTTTCGGGGAGCTGTTTTTT. Amino acids: CASSVGTAGTGVFGELFF. Drawing the rest from reference TRBV9 and TRBJ2-2, the complete variable domain is DSGVTQTPKHLITATGQRVTLRCSPRSGDLSVYWYQQSLDQGLQFLIQYYNGEERAKGNILERFSAQQFPDLHSELNLSSLELGDSALYFCASSVGTAGTGVFGELFFGEGSRLTVL.

Notes on this clone: At one of its ends the junction is not consistent with the germline gene, which may arise from a read error. The V and J genes are TRBV2 and TRBJ1-1; 7 bases are shared with TRBD1. Germline CDR1 and CDR2: SNHLY and FYNNEI. The CDR3 extends over 13 amino acids. In DNA form, the CDR3 reads TGTGCCAGCAGGGGACAGAGAACAAGTGAAGCTTCCTTT. Translating it yields CASRGQRTSEASF.

The rearrangement uses TRBV7-9 and TRBJ2-6, with 10 bases lining up with TRBD1. The germline V gene has CDR1 SEHNR and CDR2 FQNEAQ (reference sequence). This CDR3 comprises 17 residues. Trimming at V came to 4 bases and at J to 1 base, leaving 4 bases not matched to a gene. The CDR3 protein is CASSSGTGVSGANVLTF. Written as DNA, the CDR3 is TGTGCCAGCAGCTCCGGGACAGGGGTGTCTGGGGCCAACGTCCTGACTTTC.

The chain combines TRBV14 with TRBJ2-3; D might be TRBD2 (6 bases). The CDR3 length is 14 residues. Germline values: CDR1 SGHDN, CDR2 FVKESK. The ends were cut back, 6 bases at V and 0 bases at J, with 10 bases in the middle. The CDR3 region has the DNA TGTGCCAGCAGAGTCAGCGGGAGCACAGATACGCAGTATTTT. This encodes CASRVSGSTDTQYF.

This clone was seen only once. The chain has TRBV19 and TRBJ2-5; 7 bases match TRBD1. CDR3 length: 15 residues. Looked up from germline, CDR1 is LNHDA and CDR2 is SQIVND (reference sequence). J lost 2 bases, V lost 4 bases, and 7 bases had no gene match. The CDR3 loop reads CASSKSTGTQETQYF. The DNA of the CDR3 is TGTGCCAGTAGTAAATCGACAGGGACACAAGAGACCCAGTACTTC.

This clone appeared a single time. The chain uses TRBV7-9 and TRBJ2-7, with D unresolved. The CDR3 length is 13 residues. The germline V and J ends were trimmed by 2 bases and 3 bases, with 8 bases remaining between them. CDR1 and CDR2 from the germline V gene are SEHNR and FQNEAQ (reference sequence). The CDR3 nucleotides read TGTGCCAGCAGCTTATTAGGCTACTACGAGCAGTACTTC. It encodes CASSLLGYYEQYF.

The J gene is TRBJ1-5, the V gene TRBV2, with TRBD1 identical over 7 bases. Germline V gives CDR1 SNHLY, CDR2 FYNNEI. The CDR3 runs to 17 residues. The J segment lost 1 base and the V segment lost 5 bases, leaving 11 bases of the junction unmatched. This chain's CDR3 is CASSQELQGRSNQPQHF. The CDR3 region has the DNA TGTGCCAGCAGTCAAGAATTACAGGGGCGGAGCAATCAGCCCCAGCATTTT.

The chain employs TRBV30 and TRBJ2-2, with D perhaps TRBD1 or TRBD2 (5 bases each). This CDR3 spans 14 amino acids. The V gene lost 2 bases and the J gene lost 4 bases, with 11 bases spanning the gap. Germline V gene data show CDR1 as GTSNPN and CDR2 as SVGIG (reference sequence). The CDR3 protein is CAWSFGAGTGELFF. Written as DNA, the CDR3 is TGTGCCTGGAGTTTCGGGGCAGGCACCGGGGAGCTGTTTTTT.

The rearrangement uses TRBV5-4 and TRBJ2-3; D not certain. V lost 0 bases and J 6 bases, leaving 8 bases between the germline ends. Per germline, CDR1 SGHNT and CDR2 YYREEE (reference sequence). This CDR3 contains 13 residues. CDR3 amino acids: CASSLGTFDTQYF. CDR3 in DNA: TGTGCCAGCAGCTTGGGGACGTTTGATACGCAGTATTTT.